The sequence of this T cell receptor beta chain was determined in a study of T cell repertoires in cytomegalovirus infection. Findings and limits, study-wide: The ex vivo response was dominated by HLA-C-restricted CMV-specific TCR beta clonotypes.

TCRdb reprocessed the reads with MiXCR, giving one entry per CDR3 protein. Found here are around 530,000 distinct CDR3 sequences, approximately 15% of them singletons; the top ten hold approximately 24%. With respect to this clonotype: Antigen specificity is unknown.

CDR3 size: 14 residues. Trimming pared 5 bases from V and 5 bases from J, leaving 15 bases between. Germline CDR1 is MNHEY and CDR2 is SMNVEV (reference sequence). This receptor was identified in a human donor in good health (CMV status not recorded). Some clones in this sample may be carry-over from other donors' samples. The chain joins TRBV27 to TRBJ1-1; D perhaps matches TRBD1 (6 bases). Material for sequencing was CD8+ T cells from PBMCs. The CDR3 reads CASSRGAGWTEAFF. The CDR3 DNA follows: TGTGCCAGCAGTAGGGGGGCAGGTTGGACTGAAGCTTTCTTT.